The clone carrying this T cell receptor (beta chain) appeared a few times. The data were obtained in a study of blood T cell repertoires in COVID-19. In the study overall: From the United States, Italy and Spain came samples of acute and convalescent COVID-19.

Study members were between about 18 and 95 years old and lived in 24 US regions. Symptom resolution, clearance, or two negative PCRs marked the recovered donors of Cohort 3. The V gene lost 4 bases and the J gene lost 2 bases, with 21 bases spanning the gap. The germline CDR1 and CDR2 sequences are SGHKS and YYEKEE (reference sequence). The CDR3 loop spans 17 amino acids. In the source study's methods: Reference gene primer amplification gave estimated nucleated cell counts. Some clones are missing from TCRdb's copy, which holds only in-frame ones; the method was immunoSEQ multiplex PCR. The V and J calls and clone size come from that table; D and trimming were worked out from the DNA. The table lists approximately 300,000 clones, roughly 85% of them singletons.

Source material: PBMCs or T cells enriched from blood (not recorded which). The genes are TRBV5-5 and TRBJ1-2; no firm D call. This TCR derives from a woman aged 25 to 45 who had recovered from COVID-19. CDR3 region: CASSPREAILTNYGYTF. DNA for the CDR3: TGTGCCAGCAGCCCTCGGGAGGCGATCTTGACCAACTATGGCTACACCTTC.